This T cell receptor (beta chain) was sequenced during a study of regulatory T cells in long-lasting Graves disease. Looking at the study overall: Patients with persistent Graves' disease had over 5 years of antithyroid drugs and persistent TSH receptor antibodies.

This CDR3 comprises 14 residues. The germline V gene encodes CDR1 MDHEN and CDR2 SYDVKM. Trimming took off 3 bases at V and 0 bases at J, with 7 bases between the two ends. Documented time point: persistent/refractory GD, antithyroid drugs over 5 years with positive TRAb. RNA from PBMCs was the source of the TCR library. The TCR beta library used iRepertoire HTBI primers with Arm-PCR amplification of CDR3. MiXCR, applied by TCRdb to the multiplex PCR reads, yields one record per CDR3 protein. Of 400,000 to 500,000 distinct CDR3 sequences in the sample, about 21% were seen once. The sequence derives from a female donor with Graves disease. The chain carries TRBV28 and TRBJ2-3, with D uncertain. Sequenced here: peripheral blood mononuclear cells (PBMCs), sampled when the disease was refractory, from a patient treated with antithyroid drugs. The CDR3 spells CASSFVDSTDTQYF. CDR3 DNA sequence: TGTGCCAGCAGTTTTGTAGATAGCACAGATACGCAGTATTTT.